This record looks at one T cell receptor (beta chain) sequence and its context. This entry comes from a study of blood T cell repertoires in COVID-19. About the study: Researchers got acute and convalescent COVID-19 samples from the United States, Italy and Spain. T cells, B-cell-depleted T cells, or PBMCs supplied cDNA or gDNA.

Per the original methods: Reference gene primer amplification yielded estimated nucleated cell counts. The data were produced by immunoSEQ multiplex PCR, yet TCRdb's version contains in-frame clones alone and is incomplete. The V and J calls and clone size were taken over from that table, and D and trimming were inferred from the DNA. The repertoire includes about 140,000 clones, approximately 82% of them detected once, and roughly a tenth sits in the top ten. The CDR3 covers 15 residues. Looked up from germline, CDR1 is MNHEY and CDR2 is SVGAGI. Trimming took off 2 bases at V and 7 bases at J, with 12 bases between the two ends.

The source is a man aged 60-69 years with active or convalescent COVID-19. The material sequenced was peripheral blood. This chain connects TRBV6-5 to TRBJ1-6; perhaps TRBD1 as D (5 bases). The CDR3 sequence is CASSYGGESNSPLHF. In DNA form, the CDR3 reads TGTGCCAGCAGTTACGGAGGGGAATCGAATTCACCCCTCCACTTT.